The present entry profiles one TCR beta chain with its context. Its target is not known. Using immunoSEQ multiplex PCR, the repertoire was profiled, and TCRdb retains in-frame clones only, with some absent. The data contain about 310,000 clones, approximately 85% of them singletons. CDR1 is SGHKS and CDR2 is YYEKEE in the germline V gene (reference sequence). V lost 0 bases, J lost 4 bases, and 22 bases lay in between. CDR3 length: 18 residues. The data are from a study of cytomegalovirus exposure and HLA in healthy donors. General study results and limits: In vitro, three CMV-associated chains proved specific for CMV antigens. The classifier, whose performance was assessed in both the original and validation cohorts, reportedly diagnosed cytomegalovirus status with high specificity and sensitivity. Some public TCRs appeared in many individuals, while most sequences were rare.

The sequenced sample was PBMCs. V is TRBV5-5 and J is TRBJ1-1, with TRBD1 as a possible D gene (5 bases). The origin of this receptor is a man aged 25-45 years in good health and CMV-seronegative. Written as DNA, the CDR3 is TGTGCCAGCAGCTTGGTTAGGGCCCATCAGGGCCGCTCCACTGAAGCTTTCTTT. Protein product: CASSLVRAHQGRSTEAFF.